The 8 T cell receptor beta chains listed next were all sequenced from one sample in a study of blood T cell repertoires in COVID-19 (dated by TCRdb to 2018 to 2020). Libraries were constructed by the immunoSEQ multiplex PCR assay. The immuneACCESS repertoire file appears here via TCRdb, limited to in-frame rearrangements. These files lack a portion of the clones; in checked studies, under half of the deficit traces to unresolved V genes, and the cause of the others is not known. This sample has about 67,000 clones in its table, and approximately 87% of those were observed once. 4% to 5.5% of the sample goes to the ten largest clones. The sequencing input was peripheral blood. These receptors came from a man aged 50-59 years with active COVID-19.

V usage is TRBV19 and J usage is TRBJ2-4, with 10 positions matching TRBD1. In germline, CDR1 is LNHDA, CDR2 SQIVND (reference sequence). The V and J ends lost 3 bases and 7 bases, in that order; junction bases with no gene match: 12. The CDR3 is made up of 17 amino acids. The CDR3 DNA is TGTGCCAGTAGTATCTCCGGGACAGGGGCATTCGGGAACATTCAGTACTTC. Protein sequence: CASSISGTGAFGNIQYF.

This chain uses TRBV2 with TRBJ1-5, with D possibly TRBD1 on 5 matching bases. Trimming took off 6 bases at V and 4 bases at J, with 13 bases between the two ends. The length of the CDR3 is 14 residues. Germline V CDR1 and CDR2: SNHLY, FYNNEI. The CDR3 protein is CASRDYGGNQPQHF. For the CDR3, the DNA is TGTGCCAGCAGAGACTACGGGGGGAATCAGCCCCAGCATTTT.

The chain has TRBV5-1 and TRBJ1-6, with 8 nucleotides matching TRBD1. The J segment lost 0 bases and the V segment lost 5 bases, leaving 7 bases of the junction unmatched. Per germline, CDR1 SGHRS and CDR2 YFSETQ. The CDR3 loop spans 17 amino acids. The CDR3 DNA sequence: TGCGCCAGCAGTCGGGACAGGCAAAGCTCCTATAATTCACCCCTCCACTTT. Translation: CASSRDRQSSYNSPLHF.

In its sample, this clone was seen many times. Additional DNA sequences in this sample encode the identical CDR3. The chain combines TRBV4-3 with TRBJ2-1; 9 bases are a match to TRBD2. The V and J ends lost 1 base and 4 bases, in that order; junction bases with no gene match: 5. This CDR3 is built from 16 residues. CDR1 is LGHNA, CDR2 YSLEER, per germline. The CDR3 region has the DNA TGCGCCAGCAGCCAAGGGGCGGGACTAGCTTACAATGAGCAGTTCTTC. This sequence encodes CASSQGAGLAYNEQFF.

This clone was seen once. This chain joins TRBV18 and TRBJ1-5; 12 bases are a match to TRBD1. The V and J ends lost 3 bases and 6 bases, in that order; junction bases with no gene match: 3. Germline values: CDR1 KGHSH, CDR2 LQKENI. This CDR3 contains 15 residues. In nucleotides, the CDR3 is TGTGCCAGCTCACCCGGGACAGGGGGCAGTCAGCCCCAGCATTTT. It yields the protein CASSPGTGGSQPQHF.

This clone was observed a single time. In DNA, the CDR3 is TGTGCCAGCAGCCCCTCGTTCGGGACAGGGTCTGGGGCCAACGTCCTGACTTTC. Amino acid sequence: CASSPSFGTGSGANVLTF. The chain is built from TRBV9 and TRBJ2-6, with 9 nucleotides matching TRBD1. The CDR3 runs to 18 residues. The germline V gene has CDR1 SGDLS and CDR2 YYNGEE. V lost 4 bases and J lost 1; bases outside the gene matches: 9.

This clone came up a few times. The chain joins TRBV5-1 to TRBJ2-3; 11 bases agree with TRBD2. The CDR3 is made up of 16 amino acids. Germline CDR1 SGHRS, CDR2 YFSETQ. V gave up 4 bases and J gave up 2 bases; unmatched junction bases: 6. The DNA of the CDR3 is TGCGCCAGCAGCAGCAGACTAGCGGGGCTCACAGATACGCAGTATTTT. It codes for CASSSRLAGLTDTQYF.

The CDR3 reads CASSPAGTDYQPQHF. CDR3 nucleotides: TGTGCCAGCAGCCCTGCCGGGACAGATTATCAGCCCCAGCATTTT. The V and J genes are TRBV7-8 and TRBJ1-5; 7 bases are a match to TRBD1. J gave up 5 bases and V 5 bases, and 9 bases lay outside the gene matches. The germline CDR1 and CDR2 sequences are SGHVS and FQNEAQ. The CDR3 extends over 15 amino acids. The full variable domain, its missing parts supplied by reference TRBV7-8 and TRBJ1-5, is GAGVSQSPRYKVAKRGQDVALRCDPISGHVSLFWYQQALGQGPEFLTYFQNEAQLDKSGLPSDRFFAERPEGSVSTLKIQRTQQEDSAVYLCASSPAGTDYQPQHFGDGTRLSIL.